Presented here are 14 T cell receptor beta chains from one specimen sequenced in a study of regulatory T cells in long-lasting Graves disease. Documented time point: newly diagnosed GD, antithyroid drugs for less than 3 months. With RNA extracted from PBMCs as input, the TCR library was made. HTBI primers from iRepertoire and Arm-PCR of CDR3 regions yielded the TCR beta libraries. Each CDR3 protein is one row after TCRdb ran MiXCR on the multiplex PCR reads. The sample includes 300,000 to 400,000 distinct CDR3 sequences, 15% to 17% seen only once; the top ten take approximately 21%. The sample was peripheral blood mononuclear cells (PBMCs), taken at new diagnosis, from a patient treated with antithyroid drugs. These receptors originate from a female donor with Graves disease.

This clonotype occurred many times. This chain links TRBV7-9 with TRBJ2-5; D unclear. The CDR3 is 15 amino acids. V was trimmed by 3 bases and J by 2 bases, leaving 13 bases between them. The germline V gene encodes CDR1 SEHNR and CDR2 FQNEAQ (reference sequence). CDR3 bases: TGTGCCAGCAGCTTCCTCCGGGCCGAACAAGAGACCCAGTACTTC. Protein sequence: CASSFLRAEQETQYF.

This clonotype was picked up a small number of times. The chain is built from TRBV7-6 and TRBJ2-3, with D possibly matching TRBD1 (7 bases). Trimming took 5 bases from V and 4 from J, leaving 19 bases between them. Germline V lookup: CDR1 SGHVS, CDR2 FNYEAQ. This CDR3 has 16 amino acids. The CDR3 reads CASSRTGQPSADTQYF. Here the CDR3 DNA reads TGTGCCAGCAGCAGAACGGGACAGCCTAGCGCAGATACGCAGTATTTT.

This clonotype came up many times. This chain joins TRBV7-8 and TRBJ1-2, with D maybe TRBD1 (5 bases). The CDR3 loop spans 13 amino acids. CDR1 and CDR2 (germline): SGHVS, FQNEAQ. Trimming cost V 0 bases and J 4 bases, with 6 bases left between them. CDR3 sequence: CASSLARGYGYTF. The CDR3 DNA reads TGTGCCAGCAGCTTAGCGAGGGGCTATGGCTACACCTTC.

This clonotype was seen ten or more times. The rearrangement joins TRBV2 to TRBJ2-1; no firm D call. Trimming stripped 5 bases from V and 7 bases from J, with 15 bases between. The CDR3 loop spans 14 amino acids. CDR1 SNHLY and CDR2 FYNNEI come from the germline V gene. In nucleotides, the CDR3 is TGTGCCAGCAGTCAGACATTGTACCTGAATGAGCAGTTCTTC. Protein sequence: CASSQTLYLNEQFF.

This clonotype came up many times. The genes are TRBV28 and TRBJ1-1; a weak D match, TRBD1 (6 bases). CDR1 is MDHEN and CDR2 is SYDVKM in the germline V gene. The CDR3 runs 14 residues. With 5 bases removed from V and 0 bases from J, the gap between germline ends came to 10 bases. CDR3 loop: CASSTTGLNTEAFF. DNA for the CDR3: TGTGCCAGCAGTACGACAGGTTTGAACACTGAAGCTTTCTTT. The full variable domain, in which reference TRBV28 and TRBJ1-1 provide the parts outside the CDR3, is DVKVTQSSRYLVKRTGEKVFLECVQDMDHENMFWYRQDPGLGLRLIYFSYDVKMKEKGDIPEGYSVSREKKERFSLILESASTNQTSMYLCASSTTGLNTEAFFGQGTRLTVV.

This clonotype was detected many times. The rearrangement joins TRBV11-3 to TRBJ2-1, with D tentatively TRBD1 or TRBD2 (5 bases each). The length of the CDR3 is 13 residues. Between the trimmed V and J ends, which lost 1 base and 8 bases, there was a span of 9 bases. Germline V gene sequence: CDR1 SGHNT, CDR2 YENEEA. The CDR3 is CASSLGDDYEQFF. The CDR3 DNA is TGTGCCAGCAGCTTAGGGGACGACTATGAGCAGTTCTTC.

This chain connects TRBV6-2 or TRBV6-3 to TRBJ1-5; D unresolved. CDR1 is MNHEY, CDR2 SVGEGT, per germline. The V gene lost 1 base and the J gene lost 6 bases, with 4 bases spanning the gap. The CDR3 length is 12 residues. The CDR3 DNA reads TGTGCCAGCAGTTACTACCGTCAGCCCCAGCATTTT. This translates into CASSYYRQPQHF.

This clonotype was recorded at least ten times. CDR3 sequence: CASSLLGEGEAFF. For the CDR3, the DNA is TGCGCCAGCAGCTTGTTGGGCGAAGGTGAAGCTTTCTTT. The genes are TRBV5-1 and TRBJ1-1; D gene uncertain. Germline lookup yields CDR1 SGHRS and CDR2 YFSETQ. This CDR3 contains 13 residues. V lost 1 base to trimming and J lost 7 bases, with 11 bases between them.

The DNA for the CDR3 is TGTGCCAGCAGTTATCGACTAGCGGGAGGCCTCTACGAGCAGTACTTC. As protein: CASSYRLAGGLYEQYF. J is TRBJ2-7 and V is TRBV6-9; 13 positions agree with TRBD2. The V and J ends lost 2 bases and 3 bases, in that order; junction bases with no gene match: 4. The CDR3 has 16 amino acids. From germline, CDR1 is MNHGY and CDR2 SVAAGI.

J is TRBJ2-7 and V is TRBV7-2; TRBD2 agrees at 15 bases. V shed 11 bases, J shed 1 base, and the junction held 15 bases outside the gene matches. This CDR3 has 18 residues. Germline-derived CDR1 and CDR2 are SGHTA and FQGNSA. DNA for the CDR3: TGTGCCTGGATGATCGGACTAGCGGGAGGGCCAGGTTCCTACGAGCAGTACTTC. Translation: CAWMIGLAGGPGSYEQYF.

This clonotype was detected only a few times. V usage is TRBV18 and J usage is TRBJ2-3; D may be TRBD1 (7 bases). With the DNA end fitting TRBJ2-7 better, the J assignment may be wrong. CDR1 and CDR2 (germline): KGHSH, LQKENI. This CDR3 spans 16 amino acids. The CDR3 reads CASSPPTGRSPYEQYF. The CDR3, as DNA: TGTGCCAGCTCACCACCGACAGGGAGGTCCCCCTACGAGCAGTACTTC.

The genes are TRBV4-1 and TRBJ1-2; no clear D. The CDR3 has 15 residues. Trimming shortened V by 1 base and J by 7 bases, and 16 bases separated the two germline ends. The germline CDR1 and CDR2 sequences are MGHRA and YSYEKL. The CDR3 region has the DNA TGCGCCAGCAGCCAAGTCGGACTTACATCAAGTGGCTACACCTTC. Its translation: CASSQVGLTSSGYTF.

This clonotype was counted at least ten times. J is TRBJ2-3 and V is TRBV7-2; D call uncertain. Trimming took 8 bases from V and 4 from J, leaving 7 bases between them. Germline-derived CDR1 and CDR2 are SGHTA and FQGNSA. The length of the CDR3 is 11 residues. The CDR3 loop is CASEVADTQYF. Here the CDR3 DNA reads TGTGCCAGCGAGGTGGCAGATACGCAGTATTTT.

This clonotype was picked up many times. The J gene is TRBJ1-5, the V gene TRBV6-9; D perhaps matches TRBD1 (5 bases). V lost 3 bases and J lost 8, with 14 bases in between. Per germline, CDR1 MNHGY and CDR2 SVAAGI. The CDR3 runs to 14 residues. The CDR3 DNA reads TGTGCCAGCAGTTACCGCAGACGGGGCAAGCCCCAGCATTTT. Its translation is CASSYRRRGKPQHF.